The next 8 T cell receptor beta chains were all read from a single sample in a study of T-cell memory formation after mild COVID-19. TCRdb analysed the 5' RACE reads with MiXCR anew, one entry per CDR3 protein. Among roughly 120,000 distinct CDR3 sequences listed, 16% were seen once. The sample taken for sequencing was PBMCs or a T cell subset sorted from them (not recorded which). These receptors came from an adult woman who had mild COVID-19 (a few samples of this study predate the infection). Cell type and time point are not known.

In its sample, this clonotype was seen a few times. The genes are TRBV6-5 and TRBJ2-7; 10 nucleotides line up with TRBD1. Trimming at V came to 2 bases and at J to 3 bases, leaving 7 bases not matched to a gene. The CDR3 covers 16 residues. Germline V gene data show CDR1 as MNHEY and CDR2 as SVGAGI. The CDR3 here is CASSYPSGQGRYEQYF. The CDR3 bases are TGTGCCAGCAGTTACCCCTCGGGACAGGGGCGCTACGAGCAGTACTTC.

The chain employs TRBV12-3 or TRBV12-4 and TRBJ2-1, with TRBD2 matching 7 bases. With V trimmed by 3 bases and J by 7 bases, 9 bases remained unmatched. The CDR3 consists of 15 residues. The CDR3: CASSLGLADRNEQFF. The CDR3 DNA sequence: TGTGCCAGCAGTTTGGGCCTAGCGGACCGAAATGAGCAGTTCTTC.

The chain links TRBV29-1 to TRBJ2-1; TRBD2 matches 9 bases. This CDR3 region has 16 residues. Trimming cost V 5 bases and J 0 bases; bases outside gene matches: 8. CDR1 and CDR2 (germline): SQVTM, ANQGSEA. CDR3 amino acids: CSVSGGLRSSYNEQFF. DNA of the CDR3: TGCAGCGTTAGCGGGGGGCTCAGAAGCTCCTACAATGAGCAGTTCTTC.

This clonotype came up a few times. The genes are TRBV6-1 and TRBJ2-1, with D possibly called TRBD1 or TRBD2 (5 bases each). Germline loops: CDR1 MNHNS, CDR2 SASEGT. Deletions cut 3 bases from V and 8 bases from J, with 14 bases between. The CDR3 contains 14 residues. The CDR3 loop reads CASSDKSRGDEQFF. CDR3 nucleotides: TGTGCCAGCAGTGACAAGAGCCGAGGGGATGAGCAGTTCTTC.

The chain links TRBV4-2 to TRBJ1-5, with a tentative D call TRBD1 (5 bases). Germline V gene sequence: CDR1 LGHNA, CDR2 YNFKEQ. This CDR3 has 15 amino acids. V gave up 3 bases and J gave up 0 bases, with 9 bases separating them. In DNA form, the CDR3 reads TGTGCCAGCAGCCAGGGGGTGGGTAGCAATCAGCCCCAGCATTTT. Translation: CASSQGVGSNQPQHF.

This chain uses TRBV10-3 with TRBJ2-7, with 16 bases aligning to TRBD2. The trim removed 4 bases at V and 4 bases at J, leaving 4 bases unmatched. Germline V gene lookup returns CDR1 ENHRY and CDR2 SYGVKD. The CDR3 contains 16 residues. The CDR3 DNA reads as TGTGCCATCAGTGGAGCGGGACTAGCGGGAGGGTACGAGCAGTACTTC. Its protein is CAISGAGLAGGYEQYF.

This clonotype was found a few times. This chain links TRBV12-3 or TRBV12-4 with TRBJ2-2; D not resolved. V was shortened by 5 bases and J by 0 bases, with 10 bases between the two germline ends. The CDR3 contains 15 residues. The CDR3 nucleotides read TGTGCCAGCAGTGTGGACGGTCCGAACACCGGGGAGCTGTTTTTT. Translation gives CASSVDGPNTGELFF.

The CDR3, as DNA: TGTGCCAGCAGCTCCCCGGGACTAGCGGGAGTGAATGAGCAGTTCTTC. Translation gives CASSSPGLAGVNEQFF. The V and J genes are TRBV7-6 and TRBJ2-1; TRBD2 matches at 14 bases. The CDR3 runs to 16 residues. CDR1 is SGHVS, CDR2 FNYEAQ, per germline. J lost 7 bases, V lost 4 bases, and 6 bases had no gene match.